This T cell receptor (beta chain) was sequenced during a study of T cell clonotyping in hematopoietic cell transplantation. In the study overall: Cytoreduction preceded collection of pretransplant recipient samples.

As concerns this clone: Its antigen remains unidentified.

Findings and caveats of the study: Pathologically expanded recipient clonotypes increased progressively from day 30 to day 180 as diversity fell. No sorting was done, leaving CD4 and CD8 contributions mixed. Few recipient clonotypes overlapped donors; over 95% were de novo at given depth.

CDR1 is LNHDA, CDR2 SQIVND, per germline (reference sequence). CDR3 size: 13 residues. V gave up 5 bases and J gave up 5 bases, with 9 bases separating them. Time point given: recipient sample about 28 days before transplant, after cytoreduction. Clones were read by immunoSEQ multiplex PCR, and TCRdb kept only the in-frame ones, dropping some. Seen here are approximately 80,000 clones, 90% to 97% observed once, and the top ten hold under 2%. This clonotype was obtained from a woman aged 45-65 years with acute myeloid leukemia. Some clones in this sample may be carry-over from other donors' samples. The chain joins TRBV19 to TRBJ1-4; D is perhaps TRBD1 (6 bases). The sequencing used peripheral blood mononuclear cells, collected before stem cell transplant. The CDR3 sequence: CASSGQLNEKLFF. The CDR3 DNA reads TGTGCCAGTAGTGGACAGTTAAATGAAAAACTGTTTTTT.